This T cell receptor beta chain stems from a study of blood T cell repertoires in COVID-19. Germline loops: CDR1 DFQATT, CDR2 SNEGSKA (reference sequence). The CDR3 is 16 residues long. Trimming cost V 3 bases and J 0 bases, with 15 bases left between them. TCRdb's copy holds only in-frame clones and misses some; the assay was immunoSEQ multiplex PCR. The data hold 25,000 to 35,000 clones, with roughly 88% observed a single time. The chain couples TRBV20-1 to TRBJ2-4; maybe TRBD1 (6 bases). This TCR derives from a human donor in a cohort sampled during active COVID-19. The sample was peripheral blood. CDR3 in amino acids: CSASATGTIAKNIQYF. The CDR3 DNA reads TGCAGTGCTAGTGCTACCGGGACAATAGCCAAAAACATTCAGTACTTC.